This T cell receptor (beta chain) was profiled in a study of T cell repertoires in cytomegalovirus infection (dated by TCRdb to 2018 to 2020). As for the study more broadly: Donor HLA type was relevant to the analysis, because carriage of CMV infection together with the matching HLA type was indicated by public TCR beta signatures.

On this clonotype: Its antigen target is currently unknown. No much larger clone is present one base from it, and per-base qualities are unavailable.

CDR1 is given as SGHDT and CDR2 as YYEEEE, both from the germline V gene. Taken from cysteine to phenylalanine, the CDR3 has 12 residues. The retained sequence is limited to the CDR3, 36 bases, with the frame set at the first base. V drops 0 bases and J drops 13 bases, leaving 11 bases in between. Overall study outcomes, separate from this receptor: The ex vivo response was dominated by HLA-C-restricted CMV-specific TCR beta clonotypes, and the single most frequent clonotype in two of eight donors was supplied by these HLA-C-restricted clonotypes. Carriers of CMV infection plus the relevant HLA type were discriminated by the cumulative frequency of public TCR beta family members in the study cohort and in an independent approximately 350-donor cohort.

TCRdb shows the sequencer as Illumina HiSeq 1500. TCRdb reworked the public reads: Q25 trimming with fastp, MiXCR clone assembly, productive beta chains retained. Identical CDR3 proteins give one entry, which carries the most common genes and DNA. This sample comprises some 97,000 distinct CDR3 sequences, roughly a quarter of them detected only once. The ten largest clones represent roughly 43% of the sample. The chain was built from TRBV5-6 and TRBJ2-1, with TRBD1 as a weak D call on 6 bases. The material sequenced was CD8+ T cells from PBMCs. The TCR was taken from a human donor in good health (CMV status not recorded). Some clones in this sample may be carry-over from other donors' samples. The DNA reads TGTGCCAGCAGCTTGGCGTCAGGGGAACAGTTCTTC. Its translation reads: CASSLASGEQFF.